This T cell receptor beta chain derives from a study of T-cell memory formation after mild COVID-19. The study, taken as a whole, reports: Among clones peaking at day 37 in the second wave, SARS-CoV-2 specificity remained unconfirmed. Contracting clones, day 15 to 85, had balanced CD4/CD8, and later expanders favored CD4+.

Each CDR3 protein gets one entry after TCRdb re-called the 5' RACE reads with MiXCR. The sample carries 180,000 or so distinct CDR3 sequences, around a tenth recorded once. Germline V lookup: CDR1 SGHNT, CDR2 YENEEA. This CDR3 region has 15 residues. Trimming left V 1 base short and J 4 bases short, with 8 bases between. Concerning this clonotype: Antigen: not known.

The clonotype comes from a man between 18 and 29 years old who had mild COVID-19 (a few samples of this study predate the infection). Cell type and time point are not known. Sequenced input: PBMCs or a T cell subset sorted from them (not recorded which). This chain links TRBV11-3 with TRBJ2-6; TRBD2 is a possible D gene (6 bases). The CDR3 spells CASSLGRGGANVLTF. In DNA, the CDR3 is TGTGCCAGCAGCTTAGGGCGGGGAGGGGCCAACGTCCTGACTTTC.